This TCR beta chain was found in a study of T-cell reconstitution after alpha-beta-depleted transplantation in children. Broader study findings: Several patients had high TCRbeta diversity at day 60; it came from surviving recipient T cells and thymic progenitors. Hyperexpanded clones declined; after one year, newly produced T cells mostly supplied diversity. After transplant, at about two months, alpha-beta T cells were reportedly derived from several hundred expanded graft clones.

TCRbeta library construction was performed incorporating unique molecular identifiers. TCRdb re-analysed the PCR reads in MiXCR, keeping a single row per CDR3 protein. The repertoire has over 100,000 distinct CDR3 sequences, about 6% of them found once; the top ten carry about 6%. Concerning this clonotype: Its antigen is currently unknown.

Trimming removed 0 bases from V and 2 bases from J, with 8 bases in between. CDR3 size: 16 residues. Germline assignment: CDR1 SGHTA and CDR2 FQGTGA. The V gene is TRBV7-3, the J gene TRBJ2-6; TRBD2 might be the D (5 bases). The TCR was taken from a female patient between 2 and 10 years old who had a stem cell transplant for Fanconi anemia, so the T cells may come from the graft donor. The sequencing here drew on PBMCs, mostly from graft donor cells, taken 60 days after TCRalphabeta/CD19-depleted stem cell transplant. In DNA form, the CDR3 reads TGTGCCAGCAGCTTAACTGGCGGGCCTGGGGCCAACGTCCTGACTTTC. Translated, it gives CASSLTGGPGANVLTF.